The clone carrying this TCR beta chain has just a few counts. Antigen specificity is unknown. In the ophthalmopathy cohort, Clinical Activity Score was at least 3, NOSPECS grade at least 4, and duration under 3 months. Exclusion followed for patients with uncontrolled infection, other autoimmune disease, pregnancy or lactation. The data were obtained in a study of T cells in Graves' hyperthyroidism and ophthalmopathy. Study-wide background: Sampling of peripheral blood happened at initial diagnosis, prior to any treatment. Study-wide findings and caveats: Clonotypes that were expanded in thyroid above 0.001 mostly appeared in blood too.

Deletions cut 0 bases from V and 5 bases from J, with 14 bases between. Germline V gene data show CDR1 as SGHRS and CDR2 as YFSETQ. This CDR3 is 16 amino acids long. The source material, RNA transcripts, was used to amplify TCR beta CDR3 regions. The TCR CDR3 was amplified in a first-round RT-PCR using the HTBI primer set. One entry per CDR3 protein, called by TCRdb with MiXCR from the multiplex PCR reads. The sample lists a few hundred thousand distinct CDR3 sequences; around a sixth were seen once. Sequencing input: blood. The J gene is TRBJ1-4, the V gene TRBV5-1; D is unclear. The receptor comes from a man aged 18-30 years with Graves' ophthalmopathy. This chain's CDR3 is CASSLATAAPNEKLFF. The CDR3 DNA follows: TGCGCCAGCAGCTTGGCCACGGCGGCGCCGAATGAAAAACTGTTTTTT.